This TCR beta chain is drawn from a study of T cell repertoires in cytomegalovirus infection. One entry per CDR3 protein results from TCRdb running MiXCR on the reads. Of approximately 730,000 distinct CDR3 sequences listed, about 29% are singletons. This CDR3 has 14 amino acids. Germline CDR1 MGHDK, CDR2 SYGVNS. V gave up 5 bases and J gave up 4 bases, with 14 bases separating them. General study results and limits: Based on cumulative public TCR beta family frequency, carriers of CMV plus the relevant HLA were identified.

For this clonotype: Its antigen is unidentified.

The chain carries TRBV25-1 and TRBJ1-2; maybe TRBD1 (6 bases). The material was cultured CD8+ T cells from PBMCs, obtained from culture after CMV antigen stimulation. The TCR sequence derives from a human donor in good health (CMV status not recorded). Some clones in this sample may be carry-over from other donors' samples. CDR3 protein: CASSYGEGVYGYTF. CDR3 sequence (DNA): TGTGCCAGCAGTTACGGGGAGGGGGTCTATGGCTACACCTTC.